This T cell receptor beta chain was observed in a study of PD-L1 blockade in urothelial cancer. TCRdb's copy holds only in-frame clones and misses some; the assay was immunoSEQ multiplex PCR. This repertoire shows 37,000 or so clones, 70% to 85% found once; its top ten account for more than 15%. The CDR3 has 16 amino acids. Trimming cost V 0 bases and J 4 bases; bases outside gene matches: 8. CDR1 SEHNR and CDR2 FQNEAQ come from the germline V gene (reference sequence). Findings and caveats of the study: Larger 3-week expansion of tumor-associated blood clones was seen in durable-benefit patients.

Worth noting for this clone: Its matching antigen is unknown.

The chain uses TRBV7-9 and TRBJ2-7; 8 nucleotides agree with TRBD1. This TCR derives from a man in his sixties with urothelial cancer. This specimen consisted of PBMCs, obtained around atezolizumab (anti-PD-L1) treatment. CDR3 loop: CASSLAGTGGEYEQYF. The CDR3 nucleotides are TGTGCCAGCAGCTTAGCGGGGACAGGAGGTGAGTACGAGCAGTACTTC.